These T cell receptor beta chains were read from a single sample in a study of vaccination effects on CD4 cells after COVID-19. Their target antigens are unknown. Data came from immunoSEQ multiplex PCR; TCRdb stores just in-frame clones and leaves some out. The sample contains tens of thousands of clones, about two thirds of which appear only once. The material was CD4+ T cells from PBMCs cultured without peptide, obtained before COVID-19 vaccination. These receptors all stem from a human donor who had a prior SARS-CoV-2 infection. Both conserved end residues are part of each CDR3. D genes are given only for firm matches. Size is stated for part of the rows, as once, few or many counts, or as a class when the clone is expanded.

>TRBV6-2/TRBV6-3|TRBJ2-1|TRBD2|few
CASSSTSGGNEQFF
TGTGCCAGCAGTTCCACTAGCGGGGGTAATGAGCAGTTCTTC
>TRBV18|TRBJ1-2|.|.
CASSPGRAGYTF
TGTGCCAGCTCCCCGGGTAGGGCTGGCTACACCTTC
>TRBV7-8|TRBJ2-1|TRBD1|.
CASSRDRIDNEQFF
TGTGCCAGCAGCAGGGACAGGATCGACAATGAGCAGTTCTTC
>TRBV3-1/TRBV3-2|TRBJ2-7|.|.
CASSQGAGSGQYF
TGTGCCAGCAGCCAAGGGGCCGGGAGCGGGCAGTACTTC
>TRBV28|TRBJ2-7|TRBD2|.
CASSSSGRTSYEQYF
TGTGCCAGCAGTAGTAGCGGGAGGACTTCCTACGAGCAGTACTTC
>TRBV11-3|TRBJ2-3|.|.
CASSLRGARTQYF
TGTGCCAGCAGCTTACGGGGGGCGCGTACGCAGTATTTT
>TRBV11-3|TRBJ2-5|TRBD1|.
CASSPRTGGVEETQYF
TGTGCCAGCAGCCCTCGGACAGGGGGCGTGGAAGAGACCCAGTACTTC
>TRBV18|TRBJ1-1|TRBD1|few
CASSQTGQMNTEAFF
TGTGCCAGCTCACAGACGGGACAGATGAACACTGAAGCTTTCTTT
>TRBV27|TRBJ1-4|.|.
CASKVTVAANEKLFF
TGTGCCAGCAAAGTGACTGTCGCCGCTAATGAAAAACTGTTTTTT
>TRBV5-1|TRBJ2-3|TRBD2|.
CASSLGLAGGRDTQYF
TGCGCCAGCAGCCTAGGACTAGCGGGGGGGCGAGATACGCAGTATTTT
>TRBV5-1|TRBJ1-1|.|.
CASSLTSRNGEAFF
TGCGCCAGCAGCTTAACGAGCCGGAACGGTGAAGCTTTCTTT
>TRBV5-6|TRBJ2-7|.|.
CASSLRRVYEQYF
TGTGCCAGCAGCTTGCGACGGGTCTACGAGCAGTACTTC
>TRBV3-1/TRBV3-2|TRBJ2-3|TRBD2|.
CASSQGWRGGITDTQYF
TGTGCCAGCAGCCAAGGGTGGCGGGGGGGCATCACAGATACGCAGTATTTT
>TRBV4-3|TRBJ2-7|.|.
CASSQRADLDYEQYF
TGCGCCAGCAGCCAGAGGGCGGACCTTGACTACGAGCAGTACTTC
>TRBV6-2/TRBV6-3|TRBJ2-1|.|.
CASSLPVSRYNEQFF
TGTGCCAGCAGCTTGCCGGTTAGCCGTTACAATGAGCAGTTCTTC
>TRBV19|TRBJ2-7|.|.
CASSIRVSGATYYEQYF
TGTGCCAGTAGTATTCGGGTCTCTGGCGCCACCTACTACGAGCAGTACTTC
>TRBV3-1/TRBV3-2|TRBJ2-5|TRBD2|.
CASGKRGDVKETQYF
TGTGCCAGCGGAAAGCGGGGGGACGTAAAAGAGACCCAGTACTTC
>TRBV5-1|TRBJ2-3|.|.
CASSLASSDTQYF
TGCGCCAGCAGCTTGGCTTCGTCAGATACGCAGTATTTT
>TRBV14|TRBJ1-1|TRBD1|once
CASSPTGSALMNTEAFF
TGTGCCAGCAGCCCGACAGGGTCGGCCCTCATGAACACTGAAGCTTTCTTT
>TRBV27|TRBJ2-1|.|few
CASSRVGGEQFF
TGTGCCAGCAGTAGAGTTGGCGGAGAGCAGTTCTTC
>TRBV30|TRBJ2-5|.|.
CAWSHNWGETQYF
TGTGCCTGGAGCCACAACTGGGGGGAGACCCAGTACTTC
>TRBV30|TRBJ1-1|.|few
CAWSVGGRLEAFF
TGTGCCTGGAGTGTCGGCGGGCGGCTAGAAGCTTTCTTT
>TRBV5-8|TRBJ1-4|.|.
CASSLLRRQANEKLFF
TGTGCCAGCAGCTTGCTTCGAAGGCAGGCTAATGAAAAACTGTTTTTT
>TRBV3-1/TRBV3-2|TRBJ2-3|TRBD2|.
CASSQYSGGAPDTQYF
TGTGCCAGCAGCCAATATAGCGGGGGGGCGCCGGATACGCAGTATTTT
>TRBV10-3|TRBJ2-1|TRBD2|.
CAISAAGGPYNEQFF
TGTGCCATCAGTGCGGCGGGAGGGCCTTACAATGAGCAGTTCTTC
>TRBV21-1|TRBJ2-7|.|.
CASSKGGQGSPHEQYF
TGTGCCAGCAGCAAAGGAGGACAGGGTTCCCCCCACGAGCAGTACTTC